Listed below are T cell receptor beta chains from one sample, sequenced in a study of CD8+ T cells in alopecia areata. Repertoires were generated with immunoSEQ multiplex PCR, while TCRdb's copy carries only in-frame clones and drops some. This table has about 300,000 clones, more than 45% appearing once. The sample in question was CD4+ T cells sorted from blood, obtained at week 24, from a patient treated with tofacitinib. The receptors come from a human donor with alopecia areata. The CDR3 runs from the conserved cysteine through the conserved F or W. A D gene is named only where the DNA matches it firmly. Expanded clones get a size class; other rows say once, few or many, or leave the size out.

d_call: -; v_call: TRBV19; j_call: TRBJ2-6; clone_size: -; cdr3_aa: CASSPGRSGANVLTF; cdr3_nt: TGTGCCAGTAGCCCGGGACGCTCTGGGGCCAACGTCCTGACTTTC
d_call: TRBD2; v_call: TRBV5-1; j_call: TRBJ2-5; clone_size: -; cdr3_aa: CASSFSGTNHQETQYF; cdr3_nt: TGCGCCAGCAGCTTCTCCGGGACTAATCACCAAGAGACCCAGTACTTC
d_call: -; v_call: TRBV30; j_call: TRBJ1-2; clone_size: -; cdr3_aa: CAWSSPVGTRVGYTF; cdr3_nt: TGTGCCTGGAGTTCCCCGGTGGGGACCCGGGTGGGCTACACCTTC
d_call: -; v_call: TRBV29-1; j_call: TRBJ2-7; clone_size: -; cdr3_aa: CSVAGTYEQYF; cdr3_nt: TGCAGCGTGGCGGGGACCTACGAGCAGTACTTC
d_call: -; v_call: TRBV5-1; j_call: TRBJ2-2; clone_size: -; cdr3_aa: CASSLETGNTGELFF; cdr3_nt: TGCGCCAGCAGCTTGGAAACAGGGAACACCGGGGAGCTGTTTTTT
d_call: TRBD2; v_call: TRBV9; j_call: TRBJ2-1; clone_size: -; cdr3_aa: CASSVGSGVYNEQFF; cdr3_nt: TGTGCCAGCAGCGTAGGGAGCGGGGTATACAATGAGCAGTTCTTC
d_call: -; v_call: TRBV28; j_call: TRBJ2-1; clone_size: -; cdr3_aa: CASSPPAGNEQFF; cdr3_nt: TGTGCCAGCAGTCCCCCGGCGGGGAATGAGCAGTTCTTC
d_call: -; v_call: TRBV5-4; j_call: TRBJ2-5; clone_size: few; cdr3_aa: CASSSPGGQGGETQYF; cdr3_nt: TGTGCCAGCAGCTCACCGGGAGGACAGGGAGGCGAGACCCAGTACTTC
d_call: -; v_call: TRBV19; j_call: TRBJ2-7; clone_size: -; cdr3_aa: CASSMAAGDEQYF; cdr3_nt: TGTGCCAGTAGTATGGCGGCCGGCGACGAGCAGTACTTC
d_call: TRBD1; v_call: TRBV4-1; j_call: TRBJ2-2; clone_size: -; cdr3_aa: CASSQGQGRTGELFF; cdr3_nt: TGCGCCAGCAGCCAAGGACAGGGGCGCACCGGGGAGCTGTTTTTT
d_call: -; v_call: TRBV11-2; j_call: TRBJ2-2; clone_size: -; cdr3_aa: CASSLDLTETGELFF; cdr3_nt: TGTGCCAGCAGCTTAGATCTAACGGAAACCGGGGAGCTGTTTTTT
d_call: -; v_call: TRBV18; j_call: TRBJ1-1; clone_size: -; cdr3_aa: CASSPWTNSEAFF; cdr3_nt: TGTGCCAGCTCACCATGGACGAATTCTGAAGCTTTCTTT
d_call: -; v_call: TRBV7-9; j_call: TRBJ2-2; clone_size: -; cdr3_aa: CASSLLPGQNTGELFF; cdr3_nt: TGTGCCAGCAGCTTACTCCCGGGACAGAACACCGGGGAGCTGTTTTTT
d_call: -; v_call: TRBV5-4; j_call: TRBJ1-6; clone_size: -; cdr3_aa: CASSLEGSYNSPLHF; cdr3_nt: TGTGCCAGCAGCTTGGAGGGGTCCTATAATTCACCCCTCCACTTT
d_call: -; v_call: TRBV5-4; j_call: TRBJ2-5; clone_size: -; cdr3_aa: CASSLRAGAETQYF; cdr3_nt: TGTGCCAGCAGCTTGCGGGCAGGGGCAGAGACCCAGTACTTC
d_call: -; v_call: TRBV6-5; j_call: TRBJ2-1; clone_size: -; cdr3_aa: CASSPGTGYNEQFF; cdr3_nt: TGTGCCAGCAGTCCCGGGACGGGATACAATGAGCAGTTCTTC
d_call: -; v_call: TRBV29-1; j_call: TRBJ2-7; clone_size: -; cdr3_aa: CSVAGDGPYEQYF; cdr3_nt: TGCAGCGTTGCCGGGGACGGTCCCTACGAGCAGTACTTC
d_call: -; v_call: TRBV30; j_call: TRBJ2-7; clone_size: -; cdr3_aa: CAWSVAGRDRYEQYF; cdr3_nt: TGTGCCTGGAGTGTGGCCGGAAGGGATCGCTACGAGCAGTACTTC
d_call: -; v_call: TRBV6-6; j_call: TRBJ1-1; clone_size: -; cdr3_aa: CASSYGHTEAFF; cdr3_nt: TGTGCCAGCAGTTACGGGCACACTGAAGCTTTCTTT
d_call: TRBD1; v_call: TRBV30; j_call: TRBJ2-1; clone_size: -; cdr3_aa: CAWGQGVGNEQFF; cdr3_nt: TGTGCCTGGGGACAGGGTGTAGGCAATGAGCAGTTCTTC
d_call: -; v_call: TRBV29-1; j_call: TRBJ2-5; clone_size: few; cdr3_aa: CSVGVGETQYF; cdr3_nt: TGCAGCGTTGGGGTAGGAGAGACCCAGTACTTC
d_call: -; v_call: TRBV2; j_call: TRBJ2-5; clone_size: -; cdr3_aa: CASSQGQGQETQYF; cdr3_nt: TGTGCCAGCAGCCAAGGGCAGGGTCAAGAGACCCAGTACTTC
d_call: TRBD1; v_call: TRBV29-1; j_call: TRBJ1-1; clone_size: -; cdr3_aa: CSVESGQGTEAFF; cdr3_nt: TGCAGCGTTGAATCGGGACAGGGGACTGAAGCTTTCTTT
d_call: -; v_call: TRBV29-1; j_call: TRBJ1-4; clone_size: -; cdr3_aa: CSVAGVDEKLFF; cdr3_nt: TGCAGCGTCGCCGGGGTTGACGAAAAACTGTTTTTT
d_call: -; v_call: TRBV2; j_call: TRBJ1-5; clone_size: few; cdr3_aa: CASSARSNQPQHF; cdr3_nt: TGTGCCAGCAGTGCACGGAGCAATCAGCCCCAGCATTTT
d_call: -; v_call: TRBV29-1; j_call: TRBJ1-1; clone_size: -; cdr3_aa: CSVSRGAEAFF; cdr3_nt: TGCAGCGTTTCCAGGGGAGCTGAAGCTTTCTTT
d_call: TRBD1; v_call: TRBV4-1; j_call: TRBJ2-2; clone_size: few; cdr3_aa: CASSVRDRGRRSTGELFF; cdr3_nt: TGCGCCAGCAGCGTCCGGGACAGGGGGCGACGAAGCACCGGGGAGCTGTTTTTT
d_call: -; v_call: TRBV6-5; j_call: TRBJ1-1; clone_size: few; cdr3_aa: CASRRYRNTEAFF; cdr3_nt: TGTGCCAGCAGAAGGTACCGAAACACTGAAGCTTTCTTT
d_call: TRBD1; v_call: TRBV29-1; j_call: TRBJ1-4; clone_size: once; cdr3_aa: CSVQGGRGKLFF; cdr3_nt: TGCAGCGTTCAGGGGGGGCGAGGAAAACTGTTTTTT
d_call: TRBD2; v_call: TRBV28; j_call: TRBJ2-1; clone_size: -; cdr3_aa: CASSPRQRGHSYNEQFF; cdr3_nt: TGTGCCAGCAGTCCGCGGCAGCGGGGGCACTCCTACAATGAGCAGTTCTTC
d_call: -; v_call: TRBV30; j_call: TRBJ1-6; clone_size: -; cdr3_aa: CAWSGGGNNSPLHF; cdr3_nt: TGTGCCTGGAGCGGAGGGGGGAATAATTCACCCCTCCACTTT
d_call: TRBD1; v_call: TRBV5-1; j_call: TRBJ2-1; clone_size: -; cdr3_aa: CASSLAPPTGSEQFF; cdr3_nt: TGCGCCAGCAGCTTGGCCCCACCGACAGGGTCTGAGCAGTTCTTC
d_call: -; v_call: TRBV5-1; j_call: TRBJ1-4; clone_size: -; cdr3_aa: CASSLGSRPIGEKLFF; cdr3_nt: TGCGCCAGCAGCTTGGGGAGCAGGCCCATAGGTGAAAAACTGTTTTTT
d_call: -; v_call: TRBV4-3; j_call: TRBJ2-3; clone_size: few; cdr3_aa: CASSHTSQGGKADTQYF; cdr3_nt: TGCGCCAGCAGTCATACATCGCAGGGGGGGAAGGCAGATACGCAGTATTTT
d_call: TRBD1; v_call: TRBV30; j_call: TRBJ1-3; clone_size: once; cdr3_aa: CAWSAGTGSGNTIYF; cdr3_nt: TGTGCCTGGAGCGCCGGGACAGGCTCTGGAAACACCATATATTTT
d_call: TRBD2; v_call: TRBV7-2; j_call: TRBJ2-1; clone_size: -; cdr3_aa: CASSLKRGTSGPPFF; cdr3_nt: TGTGCCAGCAGCTTAAAGCGGGGGACTAGCGGGCCACCGTTCTTC
d_call: TRBD1; v_call: TRBV30; j_call: TRBJ2-3; clone_size: -; cdr3_aa: CAWSDGTDTDTQYF; cdr3_nt: TGTGCCTGGAGCGACGGGACAGACACAGATACGCAGTATTTT
d_call: -; v_call: TRBV13; j_call: TRBJ1-6; clone_size: -; cdr3_aa: CASSSDRAPLHF; cdr3_nt: TGTGCCAGCAGCTCGGACAGAGCGCCCCTCCACTTT
d_call: TRBD1; v_call: TRBV15; j_call: TRBJ1-2; clone_size: -; cdr3_aa: CATSNDEADRANYGYTF; cdr3_nt: TGTGCCACCAGCAACGATGAGGCTGACAGGGCTAACTATGGCTACACCTTC
d_call: -; v_call: TRBV30; j_call: TRBJ1-1; clone_size: few; cdr3_aa: CAWKMGGNTEAFF; cdr3_nt: TGTGCCTGGAAGATGGGGGGGAACACTGAAGCTTTCTTT
d_call: -; v_call: TRBV30; j_call: TRBJ1-2; clone_size: -; cdr3_aa: CAWRGSPASPYTF; cdr3_nt: TGTGCCTGGAGGGGGTCGCCAGCCAGCCCCTACACCTTC
d_call: TRBD2; v_call: TRBV5-1; j_call: TRBJ2-1; clone_size: -; cdr3_aa: CASSNGSGSRNEQFF; cdr3_nt: TGCGCCAGCAGCAACGGCAGCGGGAGTAGGAATGAGCAGTTCTTC
d_call: TRBD1; v_call: TRBV30; j_call: TRBJ1-4; clone_size: -; cdr3_aa: CAWTTTGREKLFF; cdr3_nt: TGTGCCTGGACCACGACAGGGAGGGAAAAACTGTTTTTT
d_call: -; v_call: TRBV20-1; j_call: TRBJ2-2; clone_size: -; cdr3_aa: CSAPSTGELFF; cdr3_nt: TGCAGTGCTCCAAGCACCGGGGAGCTGTTTTTT
d_call: -; v_call: TRBV20-1; j_call: TRBJ1-1; clone_size: -; cdr3_aa: CSPIWGTEAFF; cdr3_nt: TGCAGCCCGATTTGGGGCACTGAAGCTTTCTTT
d_call: TRBD1; v_call: TRBV5-1; j_call: TRBJ2-1; clone_size: -; cdr3_aa: CASSPIRGTGVYNEQFF; cdr3_nt: TGCGCCAGCAGCCCCATTCGCGGGACAGGGGTTTACAATGAGCAGTTCTTC
d_call: -; v_call: TRBV6-5; j_call: TRBJ2-7; clone_size: -; cdr3_aa: CASSSINREEQYF; cdr3_nt: TGTGCCAGCAGTTCGATTAACAGGGAGGAGCAGTACTTC
d_call: TRBD2; v_call: TRBV6-6; j_call: TRBJ2-7; clone_size: -; cdr3_aa: CASSYRGDEQYF; cdr3_nt: TGTGCCAGCAGTTACCGGGGGGACGAGCAGTACTTC
d_call: -; v_call: TRBV7-2; j_call: TRBJ2-1; clone_size: -; cdr3_aa: CASSRARSSYNEQFF; cdr3_nt: TGTGCCAGCAGTCGAGCCCGGAGCTCCTACAATGAGCAGTTCTTC
d_call: -; v_call: TRBV4-1; j_call: TRBJ1-2; clone_size: few; cdr3_aa: CASSQETAGNNYGYTF; cdr3_nt: TGCGCCAGCAGCCAAGAAACGGCAGGGAACAACTATGGCTACACCTTC
d_call: -; v_call: TRBV5-1; j_call: TRBJ2-1; clone_size: -; cdr3_aa: CASSLRDEQFF; cdr3_nt: TGCGCCAGCAGCTTGAGAGATGAGCAGTTCTTC
d_call: TRBD1; v_call: TRBV9; j_call: TRBJ1-2; clone_size: -; cdr3_aa: CASSVGQGIGGYTF; cdr3_nt: TGTGCCAGCAGCGTGGGACAGGGGATCGGAGGCTACACCTTC
d_call: TRBD1; v_call: TRBV30; j_call: TRBJ1-2; clone_size: few; cdr3_aa: CAWSRQGLNYGYTF; cdr3_nt: TGTGCCTGGAGTCGACAGGGACTTAACTATGGCTACACCTTC
d_call: -; v_call: TRBV4-2; j_call: TRBJ2-7; clone_size: few; cdr3_aa: CASSQDIGGDSTIPYEQYF; cdr3_nt: TGTGCCAGCAGCCAAGATATAGGGGGGGACAGCACTATACCCTACGAGCAGTACTTC
d_call: -; v_call: TRBV6-5; j_call: TRBJ1-1; clone_size: -; cdr3_aa: CASSHQNTEAFF; cdr3_nt: TGTGCCAGCAGTCACCAGAACACTGAAGCTTTCTTT
d_call: TRBD2; v_call: TRBV5-1; j_call: TRBJ2-1; clone_size: -; cdr3_aa: CASSAGGQNEQFF; cdr3_nt: TGCGCCAGCAGCGCGGGGGGCCAAAATGAGCAGTTCTTC
d_call: -; v_call: TRBV27; j_call: TRBJ2-7; clone_size: once; cdr3_aa: CASSLGGHYYEQYF; cdr3_nt: TGTGCCAGCAGTTTAGGGGGGCATTACTACGAGCAGTACTTC
d_call: -; v_call: TRBV5-1; j_call: TRBJ1-2; clone_size: few; cdr3_aa: CASSQDPAYGYTF; cdr3_nt: TGCGCCAGCAGCCAGGATCCAGCGTATGGCTACACCTTC
d_call: -; v_call: TRBV5-1; j_call: TRBJ1-2; clone_size: few; cdr3_aa: CASSLGDRVGYTF; cdr3_nt: TGCGCCAGCAGCTTGGGGGACCGCGTGGGCTACACCTTC